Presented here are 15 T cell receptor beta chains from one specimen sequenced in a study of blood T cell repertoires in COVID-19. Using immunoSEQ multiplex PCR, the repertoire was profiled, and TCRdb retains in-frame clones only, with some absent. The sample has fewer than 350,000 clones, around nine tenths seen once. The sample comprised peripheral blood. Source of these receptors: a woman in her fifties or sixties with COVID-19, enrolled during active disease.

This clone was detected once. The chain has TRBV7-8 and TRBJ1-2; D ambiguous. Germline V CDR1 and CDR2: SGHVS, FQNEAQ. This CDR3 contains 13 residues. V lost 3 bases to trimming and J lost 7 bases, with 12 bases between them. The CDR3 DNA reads TGTGCCAGCAGCTTCGACACCCCGAGTGGCTACACCTTC. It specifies CASSFDTPSGYTF.

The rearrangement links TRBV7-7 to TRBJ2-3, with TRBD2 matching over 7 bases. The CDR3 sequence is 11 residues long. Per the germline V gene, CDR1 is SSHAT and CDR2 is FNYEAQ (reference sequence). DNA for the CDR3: TGTGCTAGTGGGGAGGGACTCACACAGTATTTT. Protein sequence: CASGEGLTQYF.

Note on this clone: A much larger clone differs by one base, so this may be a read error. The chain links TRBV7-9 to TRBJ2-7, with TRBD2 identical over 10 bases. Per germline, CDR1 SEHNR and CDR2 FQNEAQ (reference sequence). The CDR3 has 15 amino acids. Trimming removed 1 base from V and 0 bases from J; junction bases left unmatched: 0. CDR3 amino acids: CASSLGTSGSYEQYF. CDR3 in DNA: TGTGCCAGCAGCTTAGGGACTAGCGGCTCCTACGAGCAGTACTTC. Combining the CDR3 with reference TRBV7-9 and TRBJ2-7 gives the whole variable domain DTGVSQNPRHKITKRGQNVTFRCDPISEHNRLYWYRQTLGQGPEFLTYFQNEAQLEKSRLLSDRFSAERPKGSFSTLEIQRTEQGDSAMYLCASSLGTSGSYEQYFGPGTRLTVT.

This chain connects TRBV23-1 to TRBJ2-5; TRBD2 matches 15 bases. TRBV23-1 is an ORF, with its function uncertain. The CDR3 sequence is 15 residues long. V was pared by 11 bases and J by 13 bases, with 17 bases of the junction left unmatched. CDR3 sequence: CARLGPGLAGGKSYF. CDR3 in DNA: TGCGCCCGTTTGGGACCGGGACTAGCGGGGGGCAAATCGTACTTC.

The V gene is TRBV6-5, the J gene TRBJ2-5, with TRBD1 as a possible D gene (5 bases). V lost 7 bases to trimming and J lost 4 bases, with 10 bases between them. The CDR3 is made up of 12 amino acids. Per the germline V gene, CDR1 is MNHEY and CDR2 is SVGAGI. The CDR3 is CASTQRGETQYF. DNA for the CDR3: TGTGCCAGCACCCAAAGGGGAGAGACCCAGTACTTC.

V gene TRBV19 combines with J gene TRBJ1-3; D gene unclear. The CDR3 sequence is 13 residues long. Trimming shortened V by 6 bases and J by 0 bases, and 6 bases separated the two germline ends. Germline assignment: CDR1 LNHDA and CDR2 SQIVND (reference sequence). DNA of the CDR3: TGTGCCAGTAGATACAGCTCTGGAAACACCATATATTTT. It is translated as CASRYSSGNTIYF.

CDR3: CASRPPGQGNQPQHF. CDR3 nucleotide sequence: TGTGCCAGCAGGCCCCCGGGACAGGGCAATCAGCCCCAGCATTTT. This rearrangement joins TRBV6-6 to TRBJ1-5, with TRBD1 matching over 8 bases. The CDR3 totals 15 residues. The V segment lost 6 bases and the J segment 2 bases; nucleotides outside the gene matches: 6. Germline V gives CDR1 MNHNY, CDR2 SVGAGI (reference sequence).

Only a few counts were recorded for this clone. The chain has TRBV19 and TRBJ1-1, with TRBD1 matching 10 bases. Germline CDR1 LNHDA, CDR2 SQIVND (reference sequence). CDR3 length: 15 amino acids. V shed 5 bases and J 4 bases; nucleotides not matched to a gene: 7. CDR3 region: CASSPGTGVPTEAFF. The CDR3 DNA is TGTGCCAGTAGTCCCGGGACAGGGGTGCCCACTGAAGCTTTCTTT.

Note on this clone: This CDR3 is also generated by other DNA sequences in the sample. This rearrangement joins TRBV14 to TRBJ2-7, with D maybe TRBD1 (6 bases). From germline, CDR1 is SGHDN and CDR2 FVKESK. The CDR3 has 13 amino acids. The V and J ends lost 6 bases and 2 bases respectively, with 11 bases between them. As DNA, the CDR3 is TGTGCCAGCAGACGTTCAGGGGCCTACGAGCAGTACTTC. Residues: CASRRSGAYEQYF. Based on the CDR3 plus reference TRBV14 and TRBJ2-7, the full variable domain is EAGVTQFPSHSVIEKGQTVTLRCDPISGHDNLYWYRRVMGKEIKFLLHFVKESKQDESGMPNNRFLAERTGGTYSTLKVQPAELEDSGVYFCASRRSGAYEQYFGPGTRLTVT.

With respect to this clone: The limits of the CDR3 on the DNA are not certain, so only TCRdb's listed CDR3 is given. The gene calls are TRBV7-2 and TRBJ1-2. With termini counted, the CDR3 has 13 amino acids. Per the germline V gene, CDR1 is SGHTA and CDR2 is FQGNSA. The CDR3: CASSLEAWGVGTF.

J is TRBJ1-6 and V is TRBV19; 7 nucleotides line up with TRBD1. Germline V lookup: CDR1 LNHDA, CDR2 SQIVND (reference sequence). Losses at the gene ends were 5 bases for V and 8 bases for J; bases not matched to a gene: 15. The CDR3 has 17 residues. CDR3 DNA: TGTGCCAGTAGTCGAGACCCCCTACAGGGGCGGGATTCACCCCTCCACTTT. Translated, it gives CASSRDPLQGRDSPLHF.

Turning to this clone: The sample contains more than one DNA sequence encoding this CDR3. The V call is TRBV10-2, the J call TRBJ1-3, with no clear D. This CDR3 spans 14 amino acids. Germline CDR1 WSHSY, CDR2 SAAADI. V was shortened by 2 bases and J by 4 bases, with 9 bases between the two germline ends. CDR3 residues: CASSEAGSGNTIYF. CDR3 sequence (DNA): TGCGCCAGCAGTGAGGCAGGTTCAGGAAACACCATATATTTT.

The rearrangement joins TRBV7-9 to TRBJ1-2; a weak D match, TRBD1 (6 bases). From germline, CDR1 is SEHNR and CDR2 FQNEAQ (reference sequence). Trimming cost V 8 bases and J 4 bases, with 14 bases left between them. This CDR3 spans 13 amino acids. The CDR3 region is CASGPDRSYGYTF. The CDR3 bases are TGTGCCAGCGGTCCGGACAGATCCTATGGCTACACCTTC.

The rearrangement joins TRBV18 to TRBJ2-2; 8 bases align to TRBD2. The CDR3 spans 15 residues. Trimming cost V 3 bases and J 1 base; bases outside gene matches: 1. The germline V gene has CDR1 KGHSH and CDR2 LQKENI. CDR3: CASSPLAGNTGELFF. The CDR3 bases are TGTGCCAGCTCACCTCTAGCGGGGAACACCGGGGAGCTGTTTTTT.

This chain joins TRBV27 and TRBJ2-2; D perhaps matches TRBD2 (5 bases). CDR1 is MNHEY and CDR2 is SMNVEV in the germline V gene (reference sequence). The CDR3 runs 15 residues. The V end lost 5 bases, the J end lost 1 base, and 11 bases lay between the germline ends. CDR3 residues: CASSPAGVNTGELFF. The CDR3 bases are TGTGCCAGCAGTCCCGCCGGGGTGAACACCGGGGAGCTGTTTTTT.